This is a list of T cell receptor beta chains from one sample in a study of T-cell reconstitution after alpha-beta-depleted transplantation in children. A single record per CDR3 protein comes from TCRdb applying MiXCR to the PCR reads. The sample yields about 240,000 distinct CDR3 sequences, roughly 23% seen once. Here the sequenced sample was PBMCs, taken before TCRalphabeta/CD19-depleted stem cell transplant. These receptors were taken from a girl aged 2-9 years with Fanconi anemia, due to receive a stem cell transplant. Both conserved end residues are part of each CDR3. Fields, in order: clone size, D gene, V gene, J gene, CDR3 DNA, CDR3 protein. The D gene is left open where the match is weak. Size is omitted from some rows. Given values are once, few, many or a class for expanded clones.

few,TRBD1,TRBV2,TRBJ2-7,TGTGCCAGCAGTGGAAACCGGGACAGCCTCTACGAGCAGTACTTC,CASSGNRDSLYEQYF
many,TRBD2,TRBV20-1,TRBJ2-7,TGCAGTGCTAGCCGACTAGCGGGAGGCCACGAGCAGTACTTC,CSASRLAGGHEQYF
NA,NA,TRBV6-6,TRBJ2-5,TGTGCCAGCACCGGACTTTTCCCAGGGACCCAGTACTTC,CASTGLFPGTQYF
NA,NA,TRBV20-1,TRBJ2-1,TGCAGTGCGAGAGCCTCCTACAATGAGCAGTTCTTC,CSARASYNEQFF
NA,NA,TRBV7-3,TRBJ2-5,TGTGTCAGCAGCTTACGCCATGAGGGGACCCAGTACTTC,CVSSLRHEGTQYF
NA,NA,TRBV25-1,TRBJ1-1,TGTGCCAGCAGTGAATTGAGAGGGCTTTCGAACACTGAAGCTTTCTTT,CASSELRGLSNTEAFF
many,NA,TRBV20-1,TRBJ2-7,TGCAGTGCTAGTATGGCGACGCCCTACGAGCAGTACTTC,CSASMATPYEQYF
NA,NA,TRBV5-3,TRBJ2-2,TGTGCCAGAAGCCCATCTGGACTCTCTCGGGAGCTGTTTTTT,CARSPSGLSRELFF
many,TRBD1,TRBV12-3/TRBV12-4,TRBJ1-3,TGTGCCATAGGGGGCAGGCCCCACTCTGGAAACACCATATATTTT,CAIGGRPHSGNTIYF
NA,NA,TRBV5-1,TRBJ1-2,TGCGCCAGCAGCTTGTATGGGACAAACTATGGCTACACCTTC,CASSLYGTNYGYTF
few,NA,TRBV7-8,TRBJ2-1,TGTGCCAGCAGCTTAAGGGGGGGGCTGGACAATGAGCAGTTCTTC,CASSLRGGLDNEQFF
NA,TRBD2,TRBV20-1,TRBJ2-5,TGCAGTGCTACTTTGCAGCGGGATGAGACCCAGTACTTC,CSATLQRDETQYF
NA,TRBD1,TRBV7-8,TRBJ2-1,TGTGCCAGCAGCTTACTACCCCGGACAGGCTCCTACAATGAGCAGTTCTTC,CASSLLPRTGSYNEQFF
NA,NA,TRBV20-1,TRBJ2-3,TGCAGTGCTAGTGAGGCAGGGAACACAGATACGCAGTATTTT,CSASEAGNTDTQYF
few,NA,TRBV20-1,TRBJ2-3,TGCAGTGCTCGACCCACTCACACAGATACGCAGTATTTT,CSARPTHTDTQYF
few,TRBD2,TRBV6-5,TRBJ2-2,TGTGCCAGCAGTTACTCCCGGGGGGTTGGCACCGGGGAGCTGTTTTTT,CASSYSRGVGTGELFF
NA,TRBD1,TRBV20-1,TRBJ2-5,TGCAGTCCGGGACAGGGGGAAGAGACCCAGTACTTC,CSPGQGEETQYF
NA,NA,TRBV29-1,TRBJ2-5,TGCAGCGTTGGATTCAGGGGAGAGACCCAGTACTTC,CSVGFRGETQYF
many,TRBD2,TRBV29-1,TRBJ2-2,TGCAGCGCCTCCGGGCCTAGCGGGGCGAACACCGGGGAGCTGTTTTTT,CSASGPSGANTGELFF
NA,NA,TRBV10-3,TRBJ2-5,TGTGCCATCAGTGAGCGGAACGTCGAGACCCAGTACTTC,CAISERNVETQYF
many,NA,TRBV11-2,TRBJ2-7,TGTGCCAGCAGCCCTCCCTGGCACGAGCAGTACTTC,CASSPPWHEQYF
NA,NA,TRBV25-1,TRBJ2-2,TGTGCCAGCAGTGCTAGAGAGCTGACTTTCACCGGGGAGCTGTTTTTT,CASSARELTFTGELFF
few,NA,TRBV20-1,TRBJ2-1,TGCAGTGCTAGGGGAGCGAAGGCCTACAATGAGCAGTTCTTC,CSARGAKAYNEQFF
NA,TRBD2,TRBV7-2,TRBJ2-1,TGTGCCAGCAGCGCCTGGAGCGGGAGTTGGGATGAGCAGTTCTTC,CASSAWSGSWDEQFF
once,TRBD2,TRBV20-1,TRBJ2-5,TGCAGTGCAATCGAACCGGGACTAGCGGGTTTCCAAGAGACCCAGTACTTC,CSAIEPGLAGFQETQYF
many,NA,TRBV7-9,TRBJ1-2,TGTGCCAGCAGCTTTGGGAAGTATGGCTACACCTTC,CASSFGKYGYTF
few,TRBD2,TRBV5-1,TRBJ2-1,TGCGCCAGCAGCTTGGAGGCTAGCGGGGGGAGGAATGAGCAGTTCTTC,CASSLEASGGRNEQFF